The sample holds a few counts of the clone carrying this TCR beta chain. Its specificity is not known. Sample time point: newly diagnosed GD, antithyroid drugs for less than 3 months. Scientists built the TCR library using RNA that was extracted from PBMCs. The sample belongs to a study of regulatory T cells in long-lasting Graves disease. This CDR3 has 15 amino acids. Germline V gene lookup returns CDR1 MNHEY and CDR2 SVGEGT. V lost 4 bases and J lost 7, with 17 bases in between. General study points: Favoring TRBV28, TRBJ1-2 and TRBJ2-5 was a feature seen in persistent disease.

Construction of the TCR beta libraries employed iRepertoire HTBI primers in conjunction with Arm-PCR of CDR3 regions. In the authors' methods: Sample data revealed some 58 TRBV and 14 TRBJ segments. Each CDR3 protein is one row after TCRdb ran MiXCR on the multiplex PCR reads. The V and J calls were not made by the authors but by TCRdb's processing. Among 510,000 or so distinct CDR3 sequences listed, around 11% were seen once. These sequences were also reported in another study, on T cells in Graves' hyperthyroidism and ophthalmopathy.

The chain recombines TRBV6-2 or TRBV6-3 with TRBJ1-5; D is perhaps TRBD1 (6 bases). Source: peripheral blood mononuclear cells (PBMCs), taken at new diagnosis, from a patient treated with antithyroid drugs. This receptor was taken from a woman between 25 and 40 years old with Graves disease. The CDR3 spells CASSSEDSHRQPQHF. CDR3 nucleotides: TGTGCCAGCAGTTCAGAGGACAGTCACCGGCAGCCCCAGCATTTT.